This record looks at one T cell receptor (beta chain) sequence and its context. The target antigen is unknown. The data belong to a study of OX40 agonist ivuxolimab in advanced cancers. Study context: People in dose escalation had one of these cancers: hepatocellular carcinoma, melanoma, renal cell or head and neck cancer.

Patients had blood sampled at baseline and again on cycle 4 day 1 and cycle 7 day 1. Findings and limits, study-wide: It was not determined which antigens were specifically recognized by the peripheral T cells that had undergone clonal expansion. Expanded clones were, on average, more numerous in CD8+ T cells than in CD4+.

Profiling relied on immunoSEQ multiplex PCR, and the TCRdb table lists in-frame clones only, not all of them. The table includes roughly 28,000 clones, roughly nine tenths detected once. This clonotype was sampled from an adult with an advanced solid tumor such as melanoma, head and neck, liver or kidney cancer. The specimen comprised CD4+ or CD8+ T cells sorted from blood, sampled in a trial of the OX40 agonist ivuxolimab.

The CDR3 sequence: CASSAMTGSGNTIYF. In DNA, the CDR3 is TGTGCCAGCAGCGCGATGACAGGCTCTGGAAACACCATATATTTT. The chain has TRBV9 and TRBJ1-3; a weak D match, TRBD1 (6 bases). The germline CDR1 and CDR2 sequences are SGDLS and YYNGEE. V dropped 3 bases and J dropped 0 bases, with 10 bases sitting between them. The CDR3 runs 15 residues.